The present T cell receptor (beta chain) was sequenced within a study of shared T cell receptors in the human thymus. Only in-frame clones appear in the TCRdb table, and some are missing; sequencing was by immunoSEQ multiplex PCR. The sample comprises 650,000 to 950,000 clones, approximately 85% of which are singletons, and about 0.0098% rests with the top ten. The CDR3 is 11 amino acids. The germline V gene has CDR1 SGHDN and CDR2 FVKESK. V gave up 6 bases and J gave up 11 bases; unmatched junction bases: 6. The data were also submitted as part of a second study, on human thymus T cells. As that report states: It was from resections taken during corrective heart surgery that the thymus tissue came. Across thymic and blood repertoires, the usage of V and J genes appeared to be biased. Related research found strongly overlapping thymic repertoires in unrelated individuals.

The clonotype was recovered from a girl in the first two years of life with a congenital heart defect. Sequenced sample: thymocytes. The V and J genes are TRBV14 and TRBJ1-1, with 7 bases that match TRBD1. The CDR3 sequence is CASRRDRVAFF. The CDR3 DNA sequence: TGTGCCAGCAGGAGAGACAGGGTGGCTTTCTTT.